These T cell receptor beta chains were read from a single sample in a study of blood T cell repertoires in COVID-19. TCRdb keeps only in-frame clones here, not all; method: immunoSEQ multiplex PCR. The sample lists about 210,000 clones; about 86% were seen once. What was sequenced was PBMCs or T cells enriched from blood (not recorded which). These receptors were collected from a woman in her forties or fifties with acute COVID-19. Both conserved end residues are part of each CDR3. A D gene is named only where the DNA matches it firmly. Expanded clones are given a class, and other clones once, few, many or no size at all.

j_call	d_call	clone_size	v_call	cdr3_nt	cdr3_aa
TRBJ2-5	TRBD2	NA	TRBV5-1	TGCGCCAGCAGCCTAGCGGGGGGGAACCAAGAGACCCAGTACTTC	CASSLAGGNQETQYF
TRBJ1-2	TRBD1	NA	TRBV7-2	TGTGCCAGCATCTCGTACAATACAGGGGGAGATGGCTACACCTTC	CASISYNTGGDGYTF
TRBJ2-6	TRBD2	NA	TRBV10-3	TGTGCCATCACCGCGGGAGGTGGGGCCAACGTCCTGACTTTC	CAITAGGGANVLTF
TRBJ1-1	NA	few	TRBV28	TGTGCCAGCAGAACGGGAGGTACTGAAGCTTTCTTT	CASRTGGTEAFF
TRBJ2-1	TRBD2	NA	TRBV6-2/TRBV6-3	TGTGCCAGCAGTTACGGATTACTAGCGGGGGGGCGGAATGAGCAGTTCTTC	CASSYGLLAGGRNEQFF
TRBJ2-1	NA	NA	TRBV30	TGTGCCTGGAGTATCGGAGTTACATACAATGAGCAGTTCTTC	CAWSIGVTYNEQFF
TRBJ1-1	TRBD1	NA	TRBV5-6	TGTGCCAGCAGGGAGACAGGGGTGGGCACTGAAGCTTTCTTT	CASRETGVGTEAFF
TRBJ1-6	NA	few	TRBV4-1	TGCGCCAGCAGCCAAGATCGGCGGAATTCACCCCTCCACTTT	CASSQDRRNSPLHF
TRBJ2-2	NA	few	TRBV7-2	TGTGCCAGCAGCTTACGCGGATCCGGGGAGCTGTTTTTT	CASSLRGSGELFF
TRBJ2-7	TRBD1	NA	TRBV7-2	TGTGCCAGCAGCTTAGTAGGGACAGGGGTTGCCTTGCAGTACTTC	CASSLVGTGVALQYF
TRBJ2-1	NA	NA	TRBV2	TGTGCCAGCAGCGCTCAGGGGCGGGTGGGCAATGAGCAGTTCTTC	CASSAQGRVGNEQFF
TRBJ2-2	TRBD1	NA	TRBV11-3	TGTGCCAGCAGCTTAGGGCCCTTGACAGGGGTCTCTACCGGGGAGCTGTTTTTT	CASSLGPLTGVSTGELFF
TRBJ2-1	NA	NA	TRBV7-8	TGTGCCAGCAGCTTGTCGGGACTTTACTACAATGAGCAGTTCTTC	CASSLSGLYYNEQFF